Shown below are 24 T cell receptor beta chains from a single sample sequenced in a study of shared clonotypes between healthy human individuals. TCRdb keeps only in-frame clones here, not all; method: immunoSEQ multiplex PCR. The sample yields around 2.1 million clones, under 97% seen once. Sequenced: naive CD4+ T cells sorted from blood. Subset meaning: CD45RA+ positively selected. Receptor source: a man younger than 35 in good health.

The chain joins TRBV6-4 to TRBJ1-4; D may be TRBD1 (5 bases). Germline CDR1 and CDR2: MRHNA and SNTAGT. The CDR3 sequence is 15 residues long. V was trimmed by 0 bases and J by 3 bases, leaving 8 bases between them. DNA of the CDR3: TGTGCCAGCAGTGACTCGGGGCGATCTAATGAAAAACTGTTTTTT. This sequence encodes CASSDSGRSNEKLFF.

The V gene is TRBV12-5, the J gene TRBJ1-5; D gene uncertain. The V end was cut by 3 bases, the J end by 0 bases, with 3 bases between. The CDR3 is 13 residues long. Germline CDR1 and CDR2: LGHNT and FRNRAP. The CDR3 loop reads CASGLSSNQPQHF. The CDR3 coding sequence is TGTGCTAGTGGTTTAAGTAGCAATCAGCCCCAGCATTTT.

On this clone: Other DNA sequences within the sample encode an identical CDR3. The chain carries TRBV5-1 and TRBJ2-7; 8 bases agree with TRBD1. The CDR3 is made up of 16 amino acids. J lost 2 bases, V lost 0 bases, and 7 bases had no gene match. In germline, CDR1 is SGHRS, CDR2 YFSETQ. The CDR3 bases are TGCGCCAGCAGCTTGGCCTCCGGGACAGGCACCTACGAGCAGTACTTC. Its protein product is CASSLASGTGTYEQYF.

This chain connects TRBV27 to TRBJ1-4, with TRBD1 as a possible D gene (5 bases). This CDR3 has 16 amino acids. The V gene's germline CDR1 is MNHEY and CDR2 SMNVEV (reference sequence). V was clipped by 2 bases and J by 7 bases, with 17 bases between them. The CDR3 spells CASSLLGPGTGEKLFF. The CDR3 DNA reads as TGTGCCAGCAGTTTACTCGGTCCAGGGACGGGTGAAAAACTGTTTTTT.

This rearrangement joins TRBV5-5 to TRBJ2-7, with D possibly being TRBD1 (6 bases). CDR1 and CDR2 from the germline V gene are SGHKS and YYEKEE (reference sequence). The CDR3 runs 14 residues. Trimming left V 4 bases short and J 6 bases short, with 17 bases between. As DNA, the CDR3 is TGTGCCAGCAGCGAAGTGGGCACAGGGTTCGAGCAGTACTTC. This codes for CASSEVGTGFEQYF.

This clone has a single count. The chain carries TRBV11-2 and TRBJ1-3; D perhaps matches TRBD1 (6 bases). Germline values: CDR1 SGHAT, CDR2 FQNNGV. The CDR3 has 16 amino acids. V lost 3 bases and J 0 bases, leaving 12 bases between the germline ends. The CDR3 loop reads CASSFGQTFSGNTIYF. CDR3 in DNA: TGTGCCAGCAGCTTTGGACAGACCTTCTCTGGAAACACCATATATTTT.

This clone was found once. The V gene is TRBV25-1, the J gene TRBJ2-2; weak D call: TRBD2 (6 bases). Germline assignment: CDR1 MGHDK and CDR2 SYGVNS. The CDR3 sequence is 14 residues long. V shed 5 bases and J shed 4 bases, with 11 bases lying between them. The CDR3 region is CASSPVGGTGELFF. As DNA, the CDR3 is TGTGCCAGCAGTCCGGTCGGGGGCACCGGGGAGCTGTTTTTT.

This chain uses TRBV5-4 with TRBJ2-1; the D gene is possibly TRBD2 (6 bases). CDR1 is SGHNT and CDR2 is YYREEE in the germline V gene (reference sequence). The CDR3 has 15 amino acids. Trimming cost V 0 bases and J 3 bases, with 10 bases left between them. The chain's CDR3 is CASSLGAGHYNEQFF. In DNA form, the CDR3 reads TGTGCCAGCAGCTTGGGAGCGGGCCACTACAATGAGCAGTTCTTC. The full variable domain, in which reference TRBV5-4 and TRBJ2-1 provide the parts outside the CDR3, is ETGVTQSPTHLIKTRGQQVTLRCSSQSGHNTVSWYQQALGQGPQFIFQYYREEENGRGNFPPRFSGLQFPNYSSELNVNALELDDSALYLCASSLGAGHYNEQFFGPGTRLTVL.

This sequence joins TRBV28 and TRBJ2-3; no clear D gene. Trimming stripped 5 bases from V and 4 bases from J, with 19 bases between. CDR3 length equals 16 residues. Per the germline V gene, CDR1 is MDHEN and CDR2 is SYDVKM. The CDR3 protein is CASSPEAKAVADTQYF. CDR3 sequence (DNA): TGTGCCAGCAGTCCAGAGGCTAAGGCAGTTGCAGATACGCAGTATTTT.

The V call is TRBV18, the J call TRBJ2-2, with D maybe TRBD1 (6 bases). Per the germline V gene, CDR1 is KGHSH and CDR2 is LQKENI. The CDR3 has 16 residues. Trimming took 5 bases from V and 0 from J, leaving 13 bases between them. The DNA of the CDR3 is TGTGCCAGCTCAAATCTGGACAGCTCGAACACCGGGGAGCTGTTTTTT. Its protein product is CASSNLDSSNTGELFF.

This clone was picked up one time. The gene calls are TRBV28 and TRBJ1-1; a weak D match, TRBD1 (6 bases). Trimming took off 3 bases at V and 5 bases at J, with 13 bases between the two ends. Germline-derived CDR1 and CDR2 are MDHEN and SYDVKM. The length of the CDR3 is 14 residues. The CDR3 spells CASSFTRGGTEAFF. The DNA for the CDR3 is TGTGCCAGCAGTTTTACCAGGGGAGGTACTGAAGCTTTCTTT.

The chain's CDR3 is CASRPGTVGYSGNTIYF. DNA of the CDR3: TGTGCCAGCAGACCCGGGACAGTCGGCTACTCTGGAAACACCATATATTTT. The V gene is TRBV27, the J gene TRBJ1-3; 7 bases are a match to TRBD1. The CDR3 contains 17 residues. Germline V gene data show CDR1 as MNHEY and CDR2 as SMNVEV (reference sequence). With 6 bases clipped from V and 0 bases from J, the junction kept 11 bases outside the gene matches.

The chain carries TRBV30 and TRBJ1-6; tentatively, D is TRBD1 (5 bases). The CDR3 is 15 amino acids. Trimming shortened V by 0 bases and J by 9 bases, and 15 bases separated the two germline ends. Germline loops: CDR1 GTSNPN, CDR2 SVGIG (reference sequence). In DNA, the CDR3 is TGTGCCTGGAGTGTAAGGCAGGGAAGGGGTTCACCCCTCCACTTT. It yields the protein CAWSVRQGRGSPLHF.

V and J are TRBV4-3 and TRBJ2-4; D gene unclear. This CDR3 region has 18 residues. CDR1 and CDR2 (germline): LGHNA, YSLEER. The V end was cut by 4 bases, the J end by 3 bases, with 22 bases between. The CDR3 spells CASSPSITSIRNKNIQYF. CDR3 coding DNA: TGCGCCAGCAGCCCTTCTATCACATCAATCCGCAACAAAAACATTCAGTACTTC.

The V gene is TRBV29-1, the J gene TRBJ2-7, with D perhaps matching TRBD2 (5 bases). Deletions cut 6 bases from V and 7 bases from J, with 22 bases between. Germline assignment: CDR1 SQVTM and CDR2 ANQGSEA. The CDR3 is 14 residues long. The CDR3 DNA reads as TGCAGCGTCTCCGGATTCCTCGGGAAAGGGGAGCAGTACTTC. Translated, it gives CSVSGFLGKGEQYF.

The chain has TRBV11-2 and TRBJ1-2, with 7 nucleotides matching TRBD1. J lost 4 bases, V lost 3 bases, and 5 bases had no gene match. Germline-derived CDR1 and CDR2 are SGHAT and FQNNGV. The CDR3 covers 14 residues. CDR3 sequence reads: CASSLTGTPYGYTF. CDR3 DNA: TGTGCCAGCAGCTTGACAGGGACTCCCTATGGCTACACCTTC.

This chain connects TRBV7-8 to TRBJ2-7, with D maybe TRBD1 (6 bases). Trimming pared 3 bases from V and 4 bases from J, leaving 28 bases between. This CDR3 comprises 19 residues. Germline V lookup: CDR1 SGHVS, CDR2 FQNEAQ. CDR3: CASSFALDRTTNPGYEQYF. The CDR3, as DNA: TGTGCCAGCAGCTTTGCCCTGGACAGAACTACGAACCCTGGGTACGAGCAGTACTTC.

The rearrangement joins TRBV6-6 to TRBJ1-5, with TRBD1 identical over 7 bases. V shed 9 bases and J 0 bases; nucleotides not matched to a gene: 5. CDR3 length: 14 residues. The germline V gene encodes CDR1 MNHNY and CDR2 SVGAGI (reference sequence). CDR3 amino acids: CASRDSNSNQPQHF. CDR3 nucleotides: TGTGCCAGTAGGGACAGTAATAGCAATCAGCCCCAGCATTTT.

The DNA of the CDR3 is TGTGCCAGCAGCCCCACAGAACTTGGTGGCTACACCTTC. Translated: CASSPTELGGYTF. This chain uses TRBV11-2 with TRBJ1-2; D gene uncertain. V gave up 5 bases and J gave up 7 bases, with 14 bases separating them. This CDR3 comprises 13 residues. The germline V gene encodes CDR1 SGHAT and CDR2 FQNNGV.

Worth noting for this clone: Other DNA sequences from this sample encode an identical CDR3 as well. The chain couples TRBV5-1 to TRBJ1-2, with TRBD1 as a possible D gene (6 bases). This CDR3 spans 14 amino acids. In germline, CDR1 is SGHRS, CDR2 YFSETQ. Trimming cost V 0 bases and J 3 bases, with 9 bases left between them. Written as DNA, the CDR3 is TGCGCCAGCAGCTTGGACAGGGTAGACTATGGCTACACCTTC. Translation: CASSLDRVDYGYTF.

The V and J genes are TRBV29-1 and TRBJ2-3; D gene ambiguous. CDR3 length: 12 amino acids. Germline values: CDR1 SQVTM, CDR2 ANQGSEA. Trimming removed 6 bases at V and 5 bases at J, with 12 bases between. CDR3 sequence: CSVAPSVDTQYF. CDR3 DNA sequence: TGCAGCGTCGCCCCTTCCGTAGATACGCAGTATTTT.

The chain recombines TRBV19 with TRBJ2-7; the D gene is possibly TRBD1 (6 bases). Germline CDR1 LNHDA, CDR2 SQIVND (reference sequence). CDR3 length: 12 residues. With 5 bases removed from V and 3 bases from J, the gap between germline ends came to 8 bases. In DNA, the CDR3 is TGTGCCAGTAGTCCCAGGGGCTACGAGCAGTACTTC. Translated: CASSPRGYEQYF. Full variable domain (remainder filled in from reference TRBV19 and TRBJ2-7): DGGITQSPKYLFRKEGQNVTLSCEQNLNHDAMYWYRQDPGQGLRLIYYSQIVNDFQKGDIAEGYSVSREKKESFPLTVTSAQKNPTAFYLCASSPRGYEQYFGPGTRLTVT.

V and J are TRBV10-3 and TRBJ2-3; possible D gene TRBD2, 7 bases. The ends were cut back, 10 bases at V and 2 bases at J, with 16 bases in the middle. The CDR3 is made up of 14 amino acids. CDR1 is ENHRY and CDR2 is SYGVKD in the germline V gene. DNA of the CDR3: TGTGCCACAGCAGGGGAGGGGAACACAGATACGCAGTATTTT. It encodes CATAGEGNTDTQYF.

The chain employs TRBV10-3 and TRBJ2-1; D ambiguous. The CDR3 runs to 13 residues. CDR1 ENHRY and CDR2 SYGVKD come from the germline V gene. V gave up 10 bases and J gave up 6 bases, with 16 bases separating them. The CDR3 DNA reads as TGTGCCACCCGCTTAGAAGCGCGCAATGAGCAGTTCTTC. Encoded protein: CATRLEARNEQFF.